The 23 T cell receptor beta chains below all came from one sample that was sequenced in a study of CD8+ T cells in alopecia areata. RNA was extracted and reverse transcribed into cDNA as the sequencing template. TCRdb keeps only in-frame clones here, not all; method: immunoSEQ multiplex PCR. The sample carries 150,000 to 200,000 clones, roughly 60% recorded once. The sample was CD4+ T cells sorted from blood, taken at week 0. These receptors originate from a human donor with alopecia areata.

This chain connects TRBV5-1 to TRBJ2-6; D ambiguous. The CDR3 sequence is 14 residues long. The V end lost 4 bases, the J end lost 3 bases, and 8 bases lay between the germline ends. CDR1 and CDR2 from the germline V gene are SGHRS and YFSETQ. The CDR3 sequence is CASSRAGGANVLTF. The CDR3 DNA reads TGCGCCAGCAGCCGGGCCGGTGGGGCCAACGTCCTGACTTTC.

The CDR3 coding sequence is TGTGCCAGCAGCTTAGTCGTCAGGGCGGGTGAAAAACTGTTTTTT. This translates into CASSLVVRAGEKLFF. V is TRBV7-2 and J is TRBJ1-4; tentative D call: TRBD1 (5 bases). Germline CDR1 reads SGHTA; CDR2 reads FQGNSA. The CDR3 is 15 amino acids. V lost 1 base and J 7 bases, leaving 13 bases between the germline ends.

V usage is TRBV2 and J usage is TRBJ1-2; weak D call: TRBD1 (5 bases). Trimming took off 7 bases at V and 8 bases at J, with 17 bases between the two ends. This CDR3 has 13 amino acids. Germline CDR1 reads SNHLY; CDR2 reads FYNNEI. The CDR3, as DNA: TGTGCCAGCAACGGGGGGGTAGGCGGAGGCTACACCTTC. Translation: CASNGGVGGGYTF.

V usage is TRBV20-1 and J usage is TRBJ2-5, with D unclear. CDR1 is DFQATT, CDR2 SNEGSKA, per germline (reference sequence). The CDR3 covers 11 residues. V was pared by 6 bases and J by 5 bases, with 10 bases between. The DNA of the CDR3 is TGCAGTGCCGATGAAGGGGAGACCCAGTACTTC. This translates into CSADEGETQYF.

J is TRBJ1-2 and V is TRBV25-1, with TRBD1 matching 9 bases. Trimming at V came to 7 bases and at J to 8 bases, leaving 5 bases not matched to a gene. The CDR3 extends over 12 amino acids. CDR1 MGHDK and CDR2 SYGVNS come from the germline V gene. DNA for the CDR3: TGTGCCAGCACCTCAGGGACAGGGGGCTACACCTTC. Translating it yields CASTSGTGGYTF.

The rearrangement joins TRBV2 to TRBJ1-5; possible D gene TRBD1, 5 bases. In germline, CDR1 is SNHLY, CDR2 FYNNEI. The CDR3 contains 12 residues. V dropped 6 bases and J dropped 3 bases, with 6 bases sitting between them. CDR3 nucleotide sequence: TGTGCCAGCAGAGGGGACAATCAGCCCCAGCATTTT. This translates into CASRGDNQPQHF.

This clone was recorded a few times. The chain couples TRBV5-6 to TRBJ2-1; 8 bases are shared with TRBD2. The V and J ends lost 3 bases and 4 bases, in that order; junction bases with no gene match: 15. CDR3 length: 18 amino acids. Germline CDR1 and CDR2: SGHDT and YYEEEE. CDR3 nucleotide sequence: TGTGCCAGCAGCTCACCCCGAGGAAGGCGGGGGGATTACAATGAGCAGTTCTTC. It codes for CASSSPRGRRGDYNEQFF.

Turning to this clone: This may come from a read error, since a much larger clone is one base off. V gene TRBV7-8 combines with J gene TRBJ1-4, with D maybe TRBD1 (6 bases). The CDR3 consists of 15 residues. Germline CDR1 is SGHVS and CDR2 is FQNEAQ. The CDR3 bases are TGTGCCGGCAGCCCAAGGACAGCGGCGGGGGAAAAACTGTTTTTT. Its translation is CAGSPRTAAGEKLFF. The whole variable domain, filled in from reference TRBV7-8 and TRBJ1-4, reads GAGVSQSPRYKVAKRGQDVALRCDPISGHVSLFWYQQALGQGPEFLTYFQNEAQLDKSGLPSDRFFAERPEGSVSTLKIQRTQQEDSAVYLCAGSPRTAAGEKLFFGSGTQLSVL.

In this sample, this clone turned up once. The chain links TRBV4-3 to TRBJ2-1, with 8 bases matching TRBD2. Germline lookup yields CDR1 LGHNA and CDR2 YSLEER. V trimming: 0 bases; J trimming: 6 bases; junction bases outside the gene matches: 4. The CDR3 runs 15 residues. CDR3 coding DNA: TGCGCCAGCAGCCAAGATGCCGGGAGGGGCAATGAGCAGTTCTTC. The encoded protein is CASSQDAGRGNEQFF.

This clone came up a few times. The chain recombines TRBV29-1 with TRBJ1-1, with D tentatively TRBD1 (5 bases). Between the trimmed V and J ends, which lost 6 bases and 3 bases, there was a span of 11 bases. This CDR3 comprises 12 residues. Germline CDR1 SQVTM, CDR2 ANQGSEA. CDR3 nucleotides: TGCAGCGTAGGGGACGGGGACACTGAAGCTTTCTTT. Its protein product is CSVGDGDTEAFF. Full variable domain (remainder filled in from reference TRBV29-1 and TRBJ1-1): SAVISQKPSRDICQRGTSLTIQCQVDSQVTMMFWYRQQPGQSLTLIATANQGSEATYESGFVIDKFPISRPNLTFSTLTVSNMSPEDSSIYLCSVGDGDTEAFFGQGTRLTVV.

This sequence joins TRBV29-1 and TRBJ2-7; D gene uncertain. This CDR3 has 16 residues. The ends were cut back, 6 bases at V and 4 bases at J, with 25 bases in the middle. Germline-derived CDR1 and CDR2 are SQVTM and ANQGSEA. CDR3: CSVKVVAGREAYEQYF. DNA for the CDR3: TGCAGCGTGAAGGTGGTGGCAGGTCGAGAAGCGTACGAGCAGTACTTC.

This rearrangement joins TRBV29-1 to TRBJ1-5; D is unclear. V was clipped by 3 bases and J by 1 base, with 10 bases between them. Per the germline V gene, CDR1 is SQVTM and CDR2 is ANQGSEA. The CDR3 extends over 14 amino acids. CDR3 sequence reads: CSVDMGISNQPQHF. The CDR3, as DNA: TGCAGCGTTGATATGGGTATCAGCAATCAGCCCCAGCATTTT.

The chain is built from TRBV30 and TRBJ1-3; D uncertain. The CDR3 loop spans 13 amino acids. V lost 2 bases to trimming and J lost 1 base, with 6 bases between them. From germline, CDR1 is GTSNPN and CDR2 SVGIG (reference sequence). CDR3 in DNA: TGTGCCTGGAGTTTAATATCTGGAAACACCATATATTTT. It codes for CAWSLISGNTIYF. The full variable domain, completed using reference TRBV30 and TRBJ1-3, is SQTIHQWPATLVQPVGSPLSLECTVEGTSNPNLYWYRQAAGRGLQLLFYSVGIGQISSEVPQNLSASRPQDRQFILSSKKLLLSDSGFYLCAWSLISGNTIYFGEGSWLTVV.

This clone was counted a single time. The chain combines TRBV30 with TRBJ1-1; D not certain. The CDR3 loop spans 11 amino acids. CDR1 GTSNPN and CDR2 SVGIG come from the germline V gene (reference sequence). Trimming took 0 bases from V and 10 from J, leaving 9 bases between them. This chain's CDR3 is CAWSVARGAFF. DNA of the CDR3: TGTGCCTGGAGTGTAGCGCGGGGAGCTTTCTTT.

As for this clone: The sample holds other DNA sequences that translate to the same CDR3. The CDR3 DNA follows: TGTGCTAGTGGTTTGGTATTAGCGGGGAACACAGATACGCAGTATTTT. Its translation is CASGLVLAGNTDTQYF. V usage is TRBV12-5 and J usage is TRBJ2-3; TRBD2 agrees at 8 bases. The germline V gene has CDR1 LGHNT and CDR2 FRNRAP. The CDR3 has 16 amino acids. Trimming removed 0 bases from V and 2 bases from J; junction bases left unmatched: 4.

This clone turned up a few times. The genes are TRBV30 and TRBJ2-2; the D call may be TRBD1 or TRBD2 (5 bases each). This CDR3 is built from 14 residues. From germline, CDR1 is GTSNPN and CDR2 SVGIG (reference sequence). Deletions cut 1 base from V and 0 bases from J, with 6 bases between. CDR3: CAWSGDANTGELFF. CDR3 DNA: TGTGCCTGGAGTGGGGACGCGAACACCGGGGAGCTGTTTTTT. Full variable domain (rest looked up from reference TRBV30 and TRBJ2-2): SQTIHQWPATLVQPVGSPLSLECTVEGTSNPNLYWYRQAAGRGLQLLFYSVGIGQISSEVPQNLSASRPQDRQFILSSKKLLLSDSGFYLCAWSGDANTGELFFGEGSRLTVL.

This clone was detected a few times. The chain couples TRBV6-5 to TRBJ2-2; 7 bases fit TRBD2. This CDR3 is 13 amino acids long. CDR1 and CDR2 (germline): MNHEY, SVGAGI. The J segment lost 7 bases and the V segment lost 5 bases, leaving 4 bases of the junction unmatched. The CDR3 is CASSVREDGELFF. Here the CDR3 DNA reads TGTGCCAGCAGTGTTCGGGAGGACGGGGAGCTGTTTTTT.

Written as DNA, the CDR3 is TGTGCCAGCAGCCCAGACAGCACCGGGGAGCTGTTTTTT. Translation: CASSPDSTGELFF. This chain connects TRBV5-4 to TRBJ2-2, with a possible D match to TRBD1 (5 bases). Germline CDR1 SGHNT, CDR2 YYREEE (reference sequence). The V end lost 4 bases, the J end lost 4 bases, and 8 bases lay between the germline ends. This CDR3 spans 13 amino acids.

The rearrangement uses TRBV2 and TRBJ2-3, with D hard to call. CDR3 size: 12 residues. The germline V gene has CDR1 SNHLY and CDR2 FYNNEI. Trimming left V 5 bases short and J 5 bases short, with 8 bases between. CDR3 nucleotides: TGTGCCAGCAGTCTTCTCGGAGATACGCAGTATTTT. Amino acid sequence: CASSLLGDTQYF. Drawing the rest from reference TRBV2 and TRBJ2-3, the complete variable domain is EPEVTQTPSHQVTQMGQEVILRCVPISNHLYFYWYRQILGQKVEFLVSFYNNEISEKSEIFDDQFSVERPDGSNFTLKIRSTKLEDSAMYFCASSLLGDTQYFGPGTRLTVL.

This chain links TRBV27 with TRBJ1-1; no firm D call. Between the trimmed V and J ends, which lost 6 bases and 1 base, there was a span of 9 bases. The CDR3 covers 13 residues. Germline values: CDR1 MNHEY, CDR2 SMNVEV (reference sequence). The CDR3 here is CASSRRRNTEAFF. Written as DNA, the CDR3 is TGTGCCAGCAGCCGGCGACGGAACACTGAAGCTTTCTTT.

V usage is TRBV25-1 and J usage is TRBJ2-6, with unresolved D. The CDR3 sequence is 15 residues long. The ends were cut back, 3 bases at V and 4 bases at J, with 10 bases in the middle. Germline loops: CDR1 MGHDK, CDR2 SYGVNS. The CDR3 coding sequence is TGTGCCAGCAGTGATAGGTTCGCCGGGGCCAACGTCCTGACTTTC. Translated: CASSDRFAGANVLTF.

The rearrangement joins TRBV5-1 to TRBJ2-7; D call uncertain. CDR1 is SGHRS, CDR2 YFSETQ, per germline. V lost 3 bases to trimming and J lost 3 bases, with 13 bases between them. The CDR3 length is 14 residues. In DNA form, the CDR3 reads TGCGCCAGCAGCTATGACGGTGAAGTCTACGAGCAGTACTTC. The encoded protein is CASSYDGEVYEQYF.

The V call is TRBV30, the J call TRBJ1-1, with D tentatively TRBD1 (5 bases). Trimming pared 3 bases from V and 4 bases from J, leaving 12 bases between. CDR1 is GTSNPN, CDR2 SVGIG, per germline (reference sequence). This CDR3 comprises 13 residues. The CDR3 loop is CAWRNSGGTEAFF. The CDR3 DNA follows: TGTGCCTGGAGGAACTCGGGGGGCACTGAAGCTTTCTTT.